This T cell receptor (beta chain) is from a study of OX40 agonist ivuxolimab in advanced cancers. The table came from immunoSEQ multiplex PCR; TCRdb's copy has only in-frame clones and leaves some out. The sample lists roughly 80,000 clones, 80% to 90% occurring once. Sequencing was performed on CD4+ or CD8+ T cells sorted from blood, taken in a trial of the OX40 agonist ivuxolimab. This TCR was sampled from an adult with an advanced solid tumor such as melanoma, head and neck, liver or kidney cancer.

CDR3: CASSTRALGLETQYF. The CDR3 DNA reads as TGTGCCAGCAGCACTAGGGCGCTGGGATTGGAGACCCAGTACTTC. V and J are TRBV11-2 and TRBJ2-5, with a weak D call TRBD2 (5 bases). Per the germline V gene, CDR1 is SGHAT and CDR2 is FQNNGV. The CDR3 loop spans 15 amino acids. Between the trimmed V and J ends, which lost 5 bases and 5 bases, there was a span of 18 bases.